The 24 T cell receptor beta chains given below trace back to one sample, sequenced in a study of CD8 T cells in ankylosing spondylitis. MiXCR was run by TCRdb on the 5' RACE reads, yielding one entry per CDR3 protein. Of about 140,000 distinct CDR3 sequences in the sample, 5.5% to 7.5% were seen once. Specimen: blood, either unsorted or a sorted T cell fraction (not recorded which). The receptors here all came from a female donor with ankylosing spondylitis or in good health (not recorded which).

The gene calls are TRBV7-2 and TRBJ2-1, with TRBD1 matching 7 bases. Germline CDR1 is SGHTA and CDR2 is FQGNSA. This CDR3 has 14 amino acids. V dropped 4 bases and J dropped 5; count of bases not matched to a gene: 5. The CDR3 loop reads CASSSGQINNEQFF. In nucleotides, the CDR3 is TGTGCCAGCAGCTCGGGACAGATTAACAATGAGCAGTTCTTC.

This clonotype was counted ten times or more. The rearrangement joins TRBV11-2 to TRBJ2-7, with D possibly being TRBD1 (5 bases). The V and J ends lost 6 bases and 6 bases respectively, with 21 bases between them. This CDR3 has 15 residues. The germline V gene encodes CDR1 SGHAT and CDR2 FQNNGV. The CDR3 region has the DNA TGTGCCAGCAGTCCACAGGCTTATACGCTTACCGAGCAGTACTTC. Translating gives CASSPQAYTLTEQYF.

This clonotype was seen ten or more times. This chain uses TRBV5-1 with TRBJ2-2; 8 nucleotides line up with TRBD1. The junction had 4 bases not matched to a gene; V was cut back by 4 bases and J by 2 bases. Germline-derived CDR1 and CDR2 are SGHRS and YFSETQ. The CDR3 has 15 amino acids. The CDR3 spells CASSAGQGNTGELFF. In DNA, the CDR3 is TGCGCCAGCAGCGCCGGACAGGGTAACACCGGGGAGCTGTTTTTT. The entire variable domain, with the rest obtained from reference TRBV5-1 and TRBJ2-2, is as follows: KAGVTQTPRYLIKTRGQQVTLSCSPISGHRSVSWYQQTPGQGLQFLFEYFSETQRNKGNFPGRFSGRQFSNSRSEMNVSTLELGDSALYLCASSAGQGNTGELFFGEGSRLTVL.

This clonotype was observed many times. The chain has TRBV18 and TRBJ2-7, with D perhaps TRBD1 (5 bases). Trimming pared 6 bases from V and 3 bases from J, leaving 15 bases between. Germline loops: CDR1 KGHSH, CDR2 LQKENI. The CDR3 is made up of 14 amino acids. As DNA, the CDR3 is TGTGCCAGCTCCCAATCCAGGGTCAACTACGAGCAGTACTTC. Its protein is CASSQSRVNYEQYF.

This clonotype came up a few times. The chain couples TRBV3-1 to TRBJ2-7; 7 bases match TRBD2. CDR3 length: 15 residues. Looked up from germline, CDR1 is LGHDT and CDR2 is YNNKEL (reference sequence). V shed 1 base and J 3 bases; nucleotides not matched to a gene: 6. The CDR3 region has the DNA TGTGCCAGCAGCCAAGCCCTAGCGGCAATCTACGAGCAGTACTTC. As protein: CASSQALAAIYEQYF.

As concerns this clonotype: Since a much larger clone is just one base distant, this may be a read error. The gene calls are TRBV5-1 and TRBJ1-1; weak D call: TRBD1 (5 bases). The V gene's germline CDR1 is SGHRS and CDR2 YFSETQ. This CDR3 comprises 14 residues. The CDR3 DNA sequence: TGCGTCAGCAGCTGGGGGGAAGTGAACACTGAAGCTTTCTTT. Translated, it gives CVSSWGEVNTEAFF.

This clonotype was recorded at least ten times. This rearrangement joins TRBV29-1 to TRBJ2-7, with unresolved D. The CDR3 runs 13 residues. Per the germline V gene, CDR1 is SQVTM and CDR2 is ANQGSEA. V was shortened by 5 bases and J by 5 bases, with 16 bases between the two germline ends. The CDR3 reads CSVYERARDEQYF. Written as DNA, the CDR3 is TGCAGCGTTTATGAACGGGCTAGGGACGAGCAGTACTTC.

This clonotype occurred many times. Germline is not matched at one junction end, which may reflect a read error. This chain joins TRBV20-1 and TRBJ2-7, with D hard to call. The CDR3 covers 13 residues. CDR1 is DFQATT and CDR2 is SNEGSKA in the germline V gene (reference sequence). The CDR3 nucleotides read TGCAGTGCTAGTCTTGTTCGCTCCCACGAGCAGTACTTC. Its translation is CSASLVRSHEQYF.

For this clonotype: A read error may account for a junction end that differs from germline. The genes are TRBV4-2 and TRBJ2-7; 14 nucleotides align to TRBD2. Germline V gives CDR1 LGHNA, CDR2 YNFKEQ. This CDR3 has 16 residues. CDR3 bases: TGTGCCAGCAACCAAAGGACTAGCGGGGGGATCTACGAGCAGTACTTC. This encodes CASNQRTSGGIYEQYF.

This clonotype has a count of ten or more. V usage is TRBV20-1 and J usage is TRBJ2-1, with D tentatively TRBD1 (6 bases). Trimming shortened V by 5 bases and J by 5 bases, and 16 bases separated the two germline ends. The CDR3 length is 14 residues. Germline CDR1 is DFQATT and CDR2 is SNEGSKA (reference sequence). CDR3 DNA sequence: TGCAGTGCTCCAGAGTTCAGGGGCAACAATGAGCAGTTCTTC. Amino acids: CSAPEFRGNNEQFF.

This clonotype was detected many times. This sequence joins TRBV5-1 and TRBJ1-4; no clear D. Per germline, CDR1 SGHRS and CDR2 YFSETQ. CDR3 size: 14 residues. V lost 4 bases, J lost 4 bases, and 11 bases lay in between. The chain's CDR3 is CASSPGRDNEKLFF. CDR3 nucleotides: TGCGCCAGCAGCCCCGGACGGGATAATGAAAAACTGTTTTTT.

The chain couples TRBV5-6 to TRBJ2-3; D is uncertain. CDR1 and CDR2 (germline): SGHDT, YYEEEE. The V and J ends lost 1 base and 6 bases respectively, with 6 bases between them. The CDR3 contains 12 residues. The CDR3: CASSLNPDTQYF. In DNA, the CDR3 is TGTGCCAGCAGCTTGAATCCTGATACGCAGTATTTT.

This clonotype was observed at least ten times. The genes are TRBV20-1 and TRBJ1-5, with D perhaps matching TRBD1 (6 bases). The germline V gene encodes CDR1 DFQATT and CDR2 SNEGSKA (reference sequence). V shed 6 bases and J shed 0 bases, with 15 bases lying between them. This CDR3 is built from 15 residues. The DNA for the CDR3 is TGCAGTGCCAGGACAGTTGGGGATAGCAATCAGCCCCAGCATTTT. This codes for CSARTVGDSNQPQHF.

This clonotype was observed many times. The chain links TRBV12-3 or TRBV12-4 to TRBJ1-2, with a tentative D call TRBD1 (5 bases). The CDR3 spans 13 residues. Trimming removed 5 bases at V and 2 bases at J, with 9 bases between. CDR3 sequence reads: CASSTTVNYGYTF. In DNA, the CDR3 is TGTGCCAGCAGTACGACAGTAAACTATGGCTACACCTTC.

This clonotype was seen more than once but under ten times. The V call is TRBV7-2, the J call TRBJ2-1; TRBD2 is a possible D gene (6 bases). The CDR3 is 15 residues long. Trimming pared 7 bases from V and 4 bases from J, leaving 17 bases between. Germline assignment: CDR1 SGHTA and CDR2 FQGNSA. Here the CDR3 reads CASITPGDGYNEQFF. The DNA for the CDR3 is TGTGCCAGCATCACACCGGGGGATGGGTACAATGAGCAGTTCTTC.

This clonotype was found a few times. The rearrangement joins TRBV7-8 to TRBJ2-7; weak D call: TRBD2 (5 bases). CDR3 length equals 17 residues. V lost 1 base to trimming and J lost 3 bases, with 19 bases between them. Germline V lookup: CDR1 SGHVS, CDR2 FQNEAQ. The chain's CDR3 is CASSLGAVSGLFYEQYF. The CDR3 bases are TGTGCCAGCAGCTTAGGAGCGGTTTCTGGCCTTTTCTACGAGCAGTACTTC.

The chain has TRBV7-1 and TRBJ1-1; 7 bases are a match to TRBD1. TRBV7-1 counts as an open reading frame of uncertain function. The CDR3 contains 13 residues. Trimming at V came to 2 bases and at J to 5 bases, leaving 2 bases not matched to a gene. CDR3 in DNA: TGTGCCAGCAGCTCACAGGGGGTAACTGAAGCTTTCTTT. The encoded protein is CASSSQGVTEAFF.

This clonotype has ten or more counts. The genes are TRBV6-5 and TRBJ1-6; D gene ambiguous. The germline gives CDR1 MNHEY, CDR2 SVGAGI. Trimming took off 2 bases at V and 0 bases at J, with 8 bases between the two ends. The CDR3 spans 16 residues. In DNA, the CDR3 is TGTGCCAGCAGTTACATACTGAGCTCCTATAATTCACCCCTCCACTTT. Amino acid sequence: CASSYILSSYNSPLHF.

This clonotype occurred many times. The chain has TRBV9 and TRBJ1-3; D perhaps matches TRBD1 (5 bases). The CDR3 spans 15 residues. Per the germline V gene, CDR1 is SGDLS and CDR2 is YYNGEE. V lost 4 bases and J lost 0, with 11 bases in between. The CDR3 coding sequence is TGTGCCAGCAGCCCCCGCAGGGTCTCTGGAAACACCATATATTTT. This gives the protein CASSPRRVSGNTIYF.

In this sample, this clonotype turned up many times. V is TRBV5-6 and J is TRBJ2-4; no clear D. V lost 3 bases to trimming and J lost 2 bases, with 9 bases between them. Germline assignment: CDR1 SGHDT and CDR2 YYEEEE. CDR3 length equals 14 residues. The CDR3: CASSYGPTKNIQYF. In DNA form, the CDR3 reads TGTGCCAGCAGCTACGGTCCAACCAAAAACATTCAGTACTTC.

This clonotype appeared many times. This chain connects TRBV6-5 to TRBJ2-1; the match to TRBD2 covers 10 bases. Germline V gene lookup returns CDR1 MNHEY and CDR2 SVGAGI. This CDR3 is 15 amino acids long. With V trimmed by 3 bases and J by 7 bases, 6 bases remained unmatched. The CDR3 protein is CASSYLAGGSNEQFF. Written as DNA, the CDR3 is TGTGCCAGCAGTTATTTAGCGGGGGGAAGTAATGAGCAGTTCTTC.

The V and J genes are TRBV7-6 and TRBJ2-1; maybe TRBD1 (7 bases). V was shortened by 5 bases and J by 6 bases, with 17 bases between the two germline ends. The CDR3 length is 15 residues. Per the germline V gene, CDR1 is SGHVS and CDR2 is FNYEAQ. The CDR3 sequence is CASSPGGLQANEQFF. The DNA for the CDR3 is TGTGCCAGCAGCCCAGGGGGACTGCAGGCCAATGAGCAGTTCTTC.

V is TRBV6-2 or TRBV6-3 and J is TRBJ2-1, with 9 bases aligning to TRBD2. Germline CDR1 and CDR2: MNHEY and SVGEGT. The CDR3 is 14 amino acids. J gave up 9 bases and V 0 bases, and 3 bases lay outside the gene matches. This CDR3 is CASSYSSGGFEQFF. In DNA form, the CDR3 reads TGTGCCAGCAGTTACTCGAGCGGGGGGTTTGAGCAGTTCTTC.

This clonotype was counted at least ten times. The rearrangement links TRBV30 to TRBJ1-5; D is unclear. The germline V gene encodes CDR1 GTSNPN and CDR2 SVGIG (reference sequence). The CDR3 contains 14 residues. V shed 0 bases and J shed 6 bases, with 12 bases lying between them. The CDR3 protein is CAWSVGRLGQPQHF. In DNA, the CDR3 is TGTGCCTGGAGTGTTGGGCGTCTTGGTCAGCCCCAGCATTTT.